The sequence of this TCR beta chain was determined in a study of OX40 agonist ivuxolimab in advanced cancers. Overall study context: Dose-escalation patients suffered from hepatocellular carcinoma, melanoma, renal cell or head and neck cancer.

Repertoires were generated with immunoSEQ multiplex PCR, while TCRdb's copy carries only in-frame clones and drops some. The sample comprises some 35,000 clones, roughly 80% of which are singletons, and 20% to 30% rests with the top ten. This CDR3 contains 18 residues. V dropped 5 bases and J dropped 7 bases, with 29 bases sitting between them. The V gene's germline CDR1 is SGHAT and CDR2 FQDESV (reference sequence). This TCR derives from an adult with an advanced solid tumor such as melanoma, head and neck, liver or kidney cancer. This specimen consisted of CD4+ or CD8+ T cells sorted from blood, obtained in a trial of the OX40 agonist ivuxolimab. The V and J genes are TRBV11-1 and TRBJ1-2; D ambiguous. CDR3 amino acids: CASSHTTREYGESLGYTF. In DNA, the CDR3 is TGTGCCAGCAGCCATACTACGCGGGAGTATGGGGAGTCTCTTGGCTACACCTTC.